This TCR beta chain is drawn from a study of T cells in Graves' hyperthyroidism and ophthalmopathy (dated by TCRdb to the late 2010s). With respect to the entire study: Peripheral blood was collected at initial diagnosis, before any treatment. A discovery cohort of about a hundred patients, 43 with Graves' ophthalmopathy and about 60 with stable Graves' hyperthyroidism, was used to find distinguishing TCR V-J signatures. Prospective prediction of ophthalmopathy was tested in an independent validation cohort consisting of some 20 hyperthyroidism patients and approximately 16 patients who later progressed to ophthalmopathy. The approximately 98 discovery patients were randomly divided into training and test sets at a 7:3 ratio. The study also compared thyroid tissue and blood T-cell repertoires from over 5 Graves' hyperthyroidism patients. Following sampling, methimazole starting at 30 mg daily was given to hyperthyroidism patients, and high-dose intravenous methylprednisolone was given to ophthalmopathy patients. The paper reports TCR Vbeta CDR3 sequencing of over 120 peripheral blood samples: approximately 43 ophthalmopathy, roughly 74 hyperthyroidism and 17 progressor patients. Beyond this particular receptor, the publication reports: Ophthalmopathy was separated from stable hyperthyroidism by a 13 V-J signature model, with around 90% sensitivity and around 81% specificity obtained in cross-validation and 80%/75% obtained in testing. In validation, progression to ophthalmopathy was predicted by the model with about 70% sensitivity and under 85% specificity, a median of roughly 6 months before onset. Sample size was not statistically predetermined, and investigators were not blinded to group allocation. Most expanded thyroid clonotypes (frequency above 0.001) were also detected in blood, suggesting blood repertoires may reflect thyroid immune responses.

Comments on this clonotype: What this receptor recognizes is not known. Base qualities are missing; no much larger clone stands one base away.

Ophthalmopathy patients had moderately to severely active disease, with a Clinical Activity Score of 3 or more, a NOSPECS grade of 4 or more, and a disease duration of less than 3 months. Patients with uncontrolled infections, other autoimmune diseases, pregnancy or lactation were excluded. Clinical symptoms, serum thyroxine and TRAb, thyroid ultrasound, and orbital computed tomography formed the basis for the diagnoses. PBMCs were isolated from 10 ml of fresh peripheral blood by Ficoll-Paque density gradient centrifugation. Total RNA was extracted using Trizol reagent, and RNA quality was assessed on an Agilent 2100 Bioanalyzer. TCR beta CDR3 regions were amplified from RNA transcripts. For the first round of RT-PCR on the TCR CDR3, the HTBI primer set was used together with the Qiagen OneStep RT-PCR kit. A second multiplex PCR round built the libraries, followed by size selection and purification. Paired-end sequencing of the libraries was performed with 100 bp reads on an Illumina HiSeq2000. The study's own analysis went as follows. Raw data were processed with SOAPnuke, discarding reads with adapters, uncalled bases, mean Phred below 15, or no exact constant-primer or identifier match. High-quality paired reads were merged with COPE v1.2.5, and unique nucleotide sequences were defined as clonotypes. MiTCR v1.1 was used to align the clonotypes against IMGT TRBV, TRBD and TRBJ reference segments. The analysis included only V-J combinations with a frequency above 0.0001, which together covered 99% to 99.2% of the repertoires. A TCS score was defined as the ratio of F50 (clonal expansion) to E x V (chaos), with BLOSUM62-based TCRdist applied between CDR3 peptides within each V-J. Welch's t-statistics and random forest reduced around 550 V-J features to about 12, which were used in a naive Bayes classifier (R e1071). TCRdb reprocessing: public reads trimmed at Q25 with fastp, clones called with MiXCR, in-frame beta chains kept. Every distinct CDR3 protein forms one entry, paired with its most common genes and DNA. These V and J calls originate from TCRdb's pipeline instead of the authors' own analysis. The sample table holds a few hundred thousand distinct CDR3 sequences, of which more than 14% were seen once. The ten most abundant clones make up around 20% of the sample.

Material: blood. The source of this sequence is a woman younger than 45 with Graves' ophthalmopathy.

CDR3 protein: CASSSHTGTVSGNTIYF. The sequenced DNA is TGTGCCAGCAGTTCCCACACTGGGACAGTCTCTGGAAACACCATATATTTT. This chain joins TRBV28 to TRBJ1-3, with 7 middle bases fitting TRBD1. Taken from the germline V gene, the CDR1 and CDR2 loops are MDHEN and SYDVKM. Trimming takes 4 bases off V and 0 bases off J; junction bases not matched to a gene: 9. Inclusive of the bounding cysteine and phenylalanine, the CDR3 is 17 residues long. Only the CDR3 part of the read is kept: 51 bases, read in frame from the first base.